What follows is one T cell receptor (beta chain) and its context. Its antigen is unidentified. The CDR3 consists of 17 residues. The germline CDR1 and CDR2 sequences are PRHDT and FYEKMQ (reference sequence). V shed 5 bases, J shed 2 bases, and the junction held 6 bases outside the gene matches. An equimolar mix of two oligonucleotides served as the beta constant-region primer for TRBC1 and TRBC2. Four rounds of PCR amplified the ligated cDNA using nested alpha and beta constant-region primers plus SP2. One entry per CDR3 protein, called by TCRdb with MiXCR from the UMI-ligation and nested PCR reads. Altogether about 150,000 distinct CDR3 sequences are present, 22% being singletons, with the ten largest covering 0.1% to 0.11%. This specimen comes from a study of naive and memory T cell subsets. Study-wide results and limits: Especially in CD8 cells, naive repertoires contained a few larger clonotypes, possibly CD45RA-re-expressing memory cells.

The clonotype was recovered from a human donor in good health. Sequencing used naive CD4+ T cells from blood. The chain employs TRBV13 and TRBJ2-3; 14 nucleotides match TRBD2. The CDR3 DNA reads TGTGCCAGCAGCCGCGGACTAGCGGGAGGCCCCACAGATACGCAGTATTTT. Protein sequence: CASSRGLAGGPTDTQYF.